This is a list of T cell receptor beta chains from one sample in a study of CD8 T cells in Susac syndrome. TCRdb analysed the immunoSEQ multiplex PCR reads with MiXCR anew, one entry per CDR3 protein. This sample yields some 300,000 distinct CDR3 sequences, of which almost 85% are seen a single time; 0.2% to 0.25% belongs to the top ten. Sequencing input: CD8+ T cells from PBMCs. These receptors came from a human donor with multiple sclerosis. The CDR3 runs from the conserved cysteine through the conserved F or W. D genes are given only for firm matches. A clone size is listed for some rows: how often the clone was seen (once, few, many), or a class if it is expanded.

j_call: TRBJ1-5
d_call: TRBD1
v_call: TRBV12-3/TRBV12-4
clone_size: .
cdr3_nt: TGTGCCAGCAGTCCCCAGACAGGGCATAATCAGCCCCAGCATTTT
cdr3_aa: CASSPQTGHNQPQHF

j_call: TRBJ2-7
d_call: TRBD1
v_call: TRBV28
clone_size: .
cdr3_nt: TGTGCCAGCAGTTTTCCACTAGGACAGGGTTATCACGAGCAGTACTTC
cdr3_aa: CASSFPLGQGYHEQYF

j_call: TRBJ1-2
d_call: .
v_call: TRBV9
clone_size: .
cdr3_nt: TGTGCCAGCAGCGCACAGGGAGGCTATGGCTACACCTTC
cdr3_aa: CASSAQGGYGYTF

j_call: TRBJ1-1
d_call: .
v_call: TRBV6-2/TRBV6-3
clone_size: .
cdr3_nt: TGTGCCAGCAGTTATAGTGGCATGAACACTGAAGCTTTCTTT
cdr3_aa: CASSYSGMNTEAFF

j_call: TRBJ1-1
d_call: .
v_call: TRBV5-1
clone_size: .
cdr3_nt: TGCGCCAGCAGACTCGGGCTCCGACCGAACACTGAAGCTTTCTTT
cdr3_aa: CASRLGLRPNTEAFF

j_call: TRBJ2-6
d_call: .
v_call: TRBV10-2
clone_size: .
cdr3_nt: TGCGCCAGCAGTGTAACAGCTGGGGCCAACGTCCTGACTTTC
cdr3_aa: CASSVTAGANVLTF

j_call: TRBJ2-2
d_call: TRBD2
v_call: TRBV2
clone_size: .
cdr3_nt: TGTGCCAGCCGCGGGACTAGCGGAGGGCACGGGGAGCTGTTTTTT
cdr3_aa: CASRGTSGGHGELFF

j_call: TRBJ2-3
d_call: .
v_call: TRBV7-2
clone_size: .
cdr3_nt: TGTGCCAGCAGCTTACCCCCGGGAGAGGGGACAGATACGCAGTATTTT
cdr3_aa: CASSLPPGEGTDTQYF

j_call: TRBJ1-1
d_call: .
v_call: TRBV30
clone_size: .
cdr3_nt: TGTGCCTGGGGAAGGGCGGTTGAAGCTTTCTTT
cdr3_aa: CAWGRAVEAFF

j_call: TRBJ2-1
d_call: .
v_call: TRBV19
clone_size: .
cdr3_nt: TGTGCCAGTAGTTTTCCGACTGGATACAATGAGCAGTTCTTC
cdr3_aa: CASSFPTGYNEQFF

j_call: TRBJ1-4
d_call: .
v_call: TRBV7-9
clone_size: .
cdr3_nt: TGTGCCAGCAGTTTAGTAGAGGTGTACAGGAATAATGAAAAACTGTTTTTT
cdr3_aa: CASSLVEVYRNNEKLFF

j_call: TRBJ2-7
d_call: .
v_call: TRBV28
clone_size: .
cdr3_nt: TGTGCCAGCAGTTTATCTGGCGGGCCAACCTACGAGCAGTACTTC
cdr3_aa: CASSLSGGPTYEQYF

j_call: TRBJ2-1
d_call: .
v_call: TRBV19
clone_size: .
cdr3_nt: TGTGCCAGTAGTATTTACAGTGGGGGCAATGAGCAGTTCTTC
cdr3_aa: CASSIYSGGNEQFF

j_call: TRBJ2-7
d_call: TRBD2
v_call: TRBV6-1
clone_size: .
cdr3_nt: TGTGCCAGCAGTCCCGGGACTAGCGGGGGCTTTACCGCGGGGGAGCAGTACTTC
cdr3_aa: CASSPGTSGGFTAGEQYF

j_call: TRBJ2-5
d_call: .
v_call: TRBV4-3
clone_size: .
cdr3_nt: TGCGCCAGCAGCCGCTGGACAGGAGGGGAGACCCAGTACTTC
cdr3_aa: CASSRWTGGETQYF

j_call: TRBJ2-7
d_call: TRBD2
v_call: TRBV19
clone_size: few
cdr3_nt: TGTGCCAGTAGTATCTTAGCGGGAGAGACCTACGAGCAGTACTTC
cdr3_aa: CASSILAGETYEQYF

j_call: TRBJ1-1
d_call: TRBD1
v_call: TRBV15
clone_size: .
cdr3_nt: TGTGCCACCAGCAGGGGGTGGACAGGCGACGAAGCTTTCTTT
cdr3_aa: CATSRGWTGDEAFF

j_call: TRBJ2-5
d_call: .
v_call: TRBV7-9
clone_size: .
cdr3_nt: TGTGCCAGCAGCTTAAGGTCAGGTCAAGAGACCCAGTACTTC
cdr3_aa: CASSLRSGQETQYF